The rows below give T cell receptor beta chains drawn from one sample of a study of cytomegalovirus exposure and HLA in healthy donors. Some clones are missing from TCRdb's copy, which holds only in-frame ones; the method was immunoSEQ multiplex PCR. The table includes some 160,000 clones, 75% to 90% detected once. What was sequenced was PBMCs. Receptors originate from a male donor in good health and CMV-seronegative. CDR3s include the opening cysteine and the closing phenylalanine or tryptophan. Each record gives: CDR3 protein, clone size, V gene. Clone size is given for some rows only: seen once, a few or many times, or a class if the clone is expanded.

CASSDGGDSNQPQHF NA TRBV2
CASSPEGTYGYTF few TRBV6-1
CASSPRDTGSNSPLHF NA TRBV7-2
CAISEALPGQSTGELFF few TRBV10-3
CASGRPTGGNQPQHF NA TRBV27
CSVGAGASSYNEQFF NA TRBV29-1
CASSLARLPYEQYF NA TRBV7-9
CASSTISSGDGYTF NA TRBV19
CSVEFLAGGTDTQYF NA TRBV29-1
CSVMTGGIGYGYTF NA TRBV29-1
CASSITGTDKNIQYF NA TRBV5-1
CASSSGRGSYGYTF NA TRBV2
CASRLSRSQGIYGYTF NA TRBV5-5